The rows below give T cell receptor beta chains drawn from one sample of a study of T-cell reconstitution after alpha-beta-depleted transplantation in children. Each CDR3 protein is one row after TCRdb ran MiXCR on the PCR reads. The sample holds approximately 300,000 distinct CDR3 sequences, 10% seen once. The source material was PBMCs, sampled before TCRalphabeta/CD19-depleted stem cell transplant. All receptors come from a boy in the first two years of life with acute myeloid leukemia, due to receive a stem cell transplant. Each CDR3 is given with its conserved first and last residue. D genes are given only for firm matches.

D,J,V,CDR3
NA,TRBJ2-1,TRBV6-5,CASSYLASTYNEQFF
NA,TRBJ2-1,TRBV9,CASSPRPAGVHSSSYNEQFF
NA,TRBJ2-1,TRBV9,CASSVLRFSSYNEQFF
NA,TRBJ2-2,TRBV29-1,CSVVEQGIGELFF
NA,TRBJ2-3,TRBV5-1,CASSSRQITDTQYF
NA,TRBJ2-7,TRBV7-6,CASSMLRETLYEQYF
NA,TRBJ2-6,TRBV7-2,CASILFPVGGGGANVLTF
TRBD2,TRBJ2-1,TRBV12-3/TRBV12-4,CASSFLAGGPYNEQFF
NA,TRBJ1-1,TRBV5-5,CASSLNIYTEAFF
NA,TRBJ2-3,TRBV24-1,CATSAGDTQYF
NA,TRBJ1-2,TRBV19,CASSISNGYTF
NA,TRBJ1-5,TRBV6-5,CASSYSGVSQPQHF
NA,TRBJ1-6,TRBV7-3,CASSLKQGEGYNSPLHF
TRBD2,TRBJ2-1,TRBV20-1,CSASGRADEQFF
TRBD2,TRBJ2-2,TRBV6-1,CASRPGGWDTGELFF
TRBD1,TRBJ1-5,TRBV10-3,CAIRQGGNQPQHF
NA,TRBJ1-2,TRBV11-2,CASSLDRGDGYTF
NA,TRBJ2-5,TRBV29-1,CSSRRAGQETQYF
NA,TRBJ1-2,TRBV29-1,CSVESVRGDYGYTF
TRBD1,TRBJ1-1,TRBV5-1,CASSTTGGYTEAFF
NA,TRBJ2-1,TRBV12-3/TRBV12-4,CASSLVTGTLQFF
TRBD1,TRBJ2-6,TRBV11-1,CASSLARSRDSPGANVLTF
NA,TRBJ1-2,TRBV12-3/TRBV12-4,CASSMTGIGDYGYTF
NA,TRBJ1-3,TRBV20-1,CSARDRRGTGNTIYF
NA,TRBJ2-7,TRBV21-1,CASSNMILSSYEQYF
NA,TRBJ2-7,TRBV5-4,CASSPTGFSEQYF
NA,TRBJ2-7,TRBV5-1,CASSSRNYEQYF
TRBD2,TRBJ2-3,TRBV6-2/TRBV6-3,CASRRAGGEADTQYF
TRBD1,TRBJ2-7,TRBV11-3,CASSLTPGQGAADYEQYF
TRBD2,TRBJ2-5,TRBV5-1,CASSGGVYQETQYF
NA,TRBJ1-6,TRBV7-2,CASSIHRATYNSPLHF